This is a list of T cell receptor beta chains from one sample in a study of patients and donors after allogeneic stem cell transplantation. TCRdb re-analysed the RT-PCR reads in MiXCR, keeping a single row per CDR3 protein. Among approximately 150,000 distinct CDR3 sequences listed, 30% were seen once. Sequencing was done on a sample of blood, either unsorted or a sorted T cell fraction (not recorded which). All receptors come from a human donor who was either an allogeneic HSCT recipient or a stem cell or donor lymphocyte infusion donor (not recorded which). It is not recorded whose cells these are; they may come from a transplant donor. Each CDR3 is given with its conserved first and last residue. D genes are given only for firm matches. Expanded clones get a size class; other rows say once, few or many, or leave the size out.

>.|TRBJ2-4|TRBD1|TRBV7-8
TGTGCCAGCAGCTCAAGGGGGCTAAGGGTCAAAAACATTCAGTACTTC
CASSSRGLRVKNIQYF
>many|TRBJ1-2|TRBD1|TRBV4-2
TGTGCCAGCAGCCAAGGGACAGGGGGTTATGGCTACACCTTC
CASSQGTGGYGYTF
>few|TRBJ1-2|TRBD1|TRBV12-3/TRBV12-4
TGTGCCAGCAGCACCCCGACAGGGGCGTCCTATGGCTACACCTTC
CASSTPTGASYGYTF
>many|TRBJ1-2|.|TRBV9
TGTGCCAGCAGCGTAGGGGAGCGAGAAAAAGACTATGGCTACACCTTC
CASSVGEREKDYGYTF
>few|TRBJ2-7|.|TRBV4-3
TGCGCCAGCAGCCAAGTAAGCATCGACGGCACCTACGAGCAGTACTTC
CASSQVSIDGTYEQYF
>.|TRBJ2-1|TRBD2|TRBV20-1
TGCAGTGCTAGAAGGCGGGAGGATTCCTACAATGAGCAGTTCTTC
CSARRREDSYNEQFF
>.|TRBJ1-2|.|TRBV20-1
TGCAGTGCTCCGCCCCCAGGCGTCTATGGCTACACCTTC
CSAPPPGVYGYTF
>.|TRBJ2-1|.|TRBV7-3
TGTGCCAGCAGCTTAATGGGGGGAGTAGATAGGAATGAGCAGTTCTTC
CASSLMGGVDRNEQFF
>.|TRBJ1-5|.|TRBV29-1
TGCAGCGTTGTCAACGGGGTGAATCAGCCCCAGCATTTT
CSVVNGVNQPQHF
>.|TRBJ1-6|.|TRBV28
TGTGCCAGCAGCCGGGCCGTAGGTCGGAATTCACCCCTCCACTTT
CASSRAVGRNSPLHF
>few|TRBJ2-7|.|TRBV7-2
TGTGCCAGCAGCTTTGGACAGAGAAGTTCGTACGAGCAGTACTTC
CASSFGQRSSYEQYF
>.|TRBJ2-7|.|TRBV6-1
TGTGCCAGCAGTGAAGCCGTAGCCTACGAGCAGTACTTC
CASSEAVAYEQYF
>few|TRBJ2-1|TRBD2|TRBV4-2
TGTGCCAGCAGCCAAGAGGGCGGGGGAGTGAGGTACAATGAGCAGTTCTTC
CASSQEGGGVRYNEQFF
>.|TRBJ2-5|.|TRBV12-5
TGTGCTAGTGGTTTGCCACACTCCCAAGAGACCCAGTACTTC
CASGLPHSQETQYF
>.|TRBJ2-7|TRBD2|TRBV20-1
TGCAGTGCTAGAGAGTGGGGACTAGGCTACGAGCAGTACTTC
CSAREWGLGYEQYF
>many|TRBJ1-2|.|TRBV7-8
TGTGCCAGCAGCTTAGAGGCGGGATTGTTCTATGGCTACACCTTC
CASSLEAGLFYGYTF
>.|TRBJ2-3|.|TRBV29-1
TGCAGCTCCTGGACGGTGAGGGGCACAGATACGCAGTATTTT
CSSWTVRGTDTQYF
>.|TRBJ2-7|.|TRBV12-3/TRBV12-4
TGTGCCAGCAGTCCCACGGGACACCACGAGCAGTACTTC
CASSPTGHHEQYF
>.|TRBJ2-7|.|TRBV14
TGTGCCAGCAGCCCGCCTAGCGACGAGCAGTACTTC
CASSPPSDEQYF
>.|TRBJ1-2|.|TRBV5-1
TGCGCCAGCAGCCTCCCAAGCGGAGACACCTTC
CASSLPSGDTF
>few|TRBJ1-1|.|TRBV25-1
TGTGCCAGCAGCCCAGACCTGGGGCGGGCTGAAGCTTTCTTT
CASSPDLGRAEAFF
>few|TRBJ1-1|.|TRBV12-3/TRBV12-4
TGTGCCAGCGGGGGGAGACAAGCCCTTGTCTTT
CASGGRQALVF
>few|TRBJ2-7|TRBD2|TRBV3-1
TGTGCCAGCAGCCAACTACCCGGGAGGCCCTACGAGCAGTACTTC
CASSQLPGRPYEQYF
>few|TRBJ2-1|.|TRBV28
TGTGCCAGCAGCCCGACAAATGAGCAGTTCTTC
CASSPTNEQFF
>.|TRBJ2-3|TRBD2|TRBV5-1
TGCGCCAGCAGCGCATGGACTAGCGGGAGCACAGATACGCAGTATTTT
CASSAWTSGSTDTQYF
>many|TRBJ1-2|.|TRBV20-1
TGCAGTGCTAGAGAAGGTGGAAGTGGCTACACCTTC
CSAREGGSGYTF
>few|TRBJ1-1|.|TRBV28
TGTGCCAGCAGTTTAACCTCCGGACCTACCGGGGTTGGGAACACTGAAGCTTTCTTT
CASSLTSGPTGVGNTEAFF
>few|TRBJ1-2|.|TRBV7-2
TGTGCCAGCAGCTTAGCGGCAGGGTATGATGGCTATGGCTACACCTTC
CASSLAAGYDGYGYTF
>few|TRBJ1-2|.|TRBV5-1
TGCGCCAGCAGCTTGTTAGGGGTATGGGGCTACACCTTC
CASSLLGVWGYTF
>.|TRBJ1-1|.|TRBV2
TGTGCCAGCCCAGGGCGGTGGCAGGGTGAGAGGGTAGCTTTCTTT
CASPGRWQGERVAFF
>once|TRBJ1-5|TRBD1|TRBV3-1
TGTGCCAGCAGCCAGTACGGACAGGGCGGTCAGCCCCAGCATTTT
CASSQYGQGGQPQHF
>.|TRBJ2-5|.|TRBV5-1
TGCGCCAGCAGCTCTGACGGGTACCAAGAGACCCAGTACTTC
CASSSDGYQETQYF
>.|TRBJ2-1|TRBD2|TRBV6-5
TGTGCCAGCAGTTATAGACTAGCCCTAAATGAGCAGTTCTTC
CASSYRLALNEQFF
>.|TRBJ1-1|.|TRBV29-1
TGCAGCGTTTCCAGGAACACTGAAGCTTTCTTT
CSVSRNTEAFF
>few|TRBJ2-1|.|TRBV27
TGTGCCAGCAGTTTAGGGGATGAGCAGTTCTTC
CASSLGDEQFF
>many|TRBJ1-4|.|TRBV11-1
TGTGCCAGCAGCTTAACCGGAGGAAAACTGTTTTTT
CASSLTGGKLFF
>many|TRBJ1-1|TRBD1|TRBV6-5
TGTGCCAGCAGTTTCTACAGGGGTGCCACTGAAGCTTTCTTT
CASSFYRGATEAFF